This T cell receptor (beta chain) was profiled in a study of cytomegalovirus exposure and HLA in healthy donors. Study overall: Drawn from HLA-typed donors, roughly 87 million unique TCRs were held in an early data release. Findings and limits, study-wide: It was in a later analysis that TCR association rates were seen to vary by HLA locus, highest for DRB1 and lowest for HLA-C.

This CDR3 comprises 16 residues. The V gene lost 4 bases and the J gene lost 4 bases, with 18 bases spanning the gap. CDR1 is SGHRS, CDR2 YFSETQ, per germline. Notes on this clone: Its specificity is not known.

PCR employed 60 Vbeta and 13 Jbeta primers. The protocol was immunoSEQ multiplex PCR, while the TCRdb copy is restricted to in-frame clones and leaves out a portion. The sample has almost 200,000 clones, 70% to 85% seen once. The specimen sequenced was PBMCs. The source is a woman aged 30 to 39 in good health and CMV-seropositive. The chain links TRBV5-1 to TRBJ2-1, with D possibly being TRBD2 (6 bases). CDR3 amino acids: CASSPTLALPYNEQFF. In DNA form, the CDR3 reads TGCGCCAGCAGCCCAACACTAGCCCTCCCTTACAATGAGCAGTTCTTC.